The sequence of this T cell receptor beta chain was determined in a study of blood T cell repertoires in COVID-19. Study details: The cDNA or gDNA used as material had been derived from T cells, B-cell-depleted T cells, or PBMCs.

In the authors' workflow: Reference gene primer amplification yielded estimated nucleated cell counts. The table came from immunoSEQ multiplex PCR; TCRdb's copy has only in-frame clones and leaves some out. That table supplies the V and J calls and clone size; D and trimming were determined from the DNA. The sample consists of about 180,000 clones, 87% of them appearing once. CDR3 length equals 11 residues. Germline loops: CDR1 MDHEN, CDR2 SYDVKM. Trimming removed 10 bases at V and 1 base at J, with 7 bases between. The clonotype was recovered from a woman aged 50 to 65 with acute or convalescent COVID-19. Sequenced material: peripheral blood. The chain carries TRBV28 and TRBJ1-1; a possible D gene is TRBD1 (5 bases). The CDR3 coding sequence is TGTGCCATCACAGGGAACACTGAAGCTTTCTTT. This encodes CAITGNTEAFF.